Below, 31 T cell receptor beta chains from the same sample are listed, as sequenced in a study of identical twins. Via MiXCR, TCRdb re-called the 5' RACE reads, giving one row per CDR3 protein. The data show around 490,000 distinct CDR3 sequences, roughly an eighth seen once. These records were also assigned to another study, of yellow fever vaccine responses in identical twins.

Sequencing used CD4+ T cells sorted from blood. These receptors were obtained from a young woman in good health.

DNA for the CDR3: TGCAGTGCTAGAGAGTCTAGCAATGAGCAGTTCTTC. Amino acid sequence: CSARESSNEQFF. This chain links TRBV20-1 with TRBJ2-1; D is unclear. The length of the CDR3 is 12 residues. The V end lost 0 bases, the J end lost 6 bases, and 6 bases lay between the germline ends. Germline CDR1 DFQATT, CDR2 SNEGSKA (reference sequence).

This rearrangement joins TRBV20-1 to TRBJ2-1; the match to TRBD1 covers 8 bases. V lost 3 bases and J lost 4; bases outside the gene matches: 17. CDR1 DFQATT and CDR2 SNEGSKA come from the germline V gene (reference sequence). This CDR3 contains 18 residues. The CDR3 is CSARGDRSKRGQYNEQFF. DNA of the CDR3: TGCAGTGCTAGGGGGGACAGGTCAAAAAGGGGCCAATACAATGAGCAGTTCTTC.

In this sample, this clonotype turned up many times. V is TRBV20-1 and J is TRBJ1-5, with TRBD1 identical over 8 bases. V lost 5 bases and J lost 3; bases outside the gene matches: 3. This CDR3 has 13 residues. Germline V CDR1 and CDR2: DFQATT, SNEGSKA (reference sequence). CDR3 coding DNA: TGCAGTGCTTCGACAGGGGACAATCAGCCCCAGCATTTT. It translates to CSASTGDNQPQHF.

This clonotype was observed a handful of times. The J gene is TRBJ1-5, the V gene TRBV2; perhaps TRBD1 as D (5 bases). The germline V gene encodes CDR1 SNHLY and CDR2 FYNNEI. V lost 0 bases, J lost 4 bases, and 16 bases lay in between. The CDR3 consists of 17 residues. The DNA of the CDR3 is TGTGCCAGCAGTGAAGCCCGGGGCCGTCCCGAAAATCAGCCCCAGCATTTT. This translates into CASSEARGRPENQPQHF. Looking up the rest from reference TRBV2 and TRBJ1-5 gives the full variable domain: EPEVTQTPSHQVTQMGQEVILRCVPISNHLYFYWYRQILGQKVEFLVSFYNNEISEKSEIFDDQFSVERPDGSNFTLKIRSTKLEDSAMYFCASSEARGRPENQPQHFGDGTRLSIL.

The gene calls are TRBV5-4 and TRBJ2-2; the D gene is possibly TRBD2 (6 bases). Trimming pared 0 bases from V and 3 bases from J, leaving 21 bases between. The CDR3 covers 19 residues. Germline-derived CDR1 and CDR2 are SGHNT and YYREEE (reference sequence). Here the CDR3 reads CASSLVGLHSLGDTGELFF. For the CDR3, the DNA is TGTGCCAGCAGCTTGGTGGGACTTCACTCCTTGGGTGACACCGGGGAGCTGTTTTTT.

This clonotype turned up a few times. The chain is built from TRBV20-1 and TRBJ1-1, with D perhaps matching TRBD1 (5 bases). CDR1 is DFQATT, CDR2 SNEGSKA, per germline (reference sequence). Trimming cost V 3 bases and J 5 bases, with 22 bases left between them. The CDR3 has 16 amino acids. CDR3 nucleotide sequence: TGCAGTGCTAGTACCGTGGGGGTAGGAATATCGACTGAAGCTTTCTTT. Translation: CSASTVGVGISTEAFF.

The V and J genes are TRBV11-2 and TRBJ2-3; D gene unclear. The V gene lost 5 bases and the J gene lost 11 bases, with 14 bases spanning the gap. CDR1 is SGHAT, CDR2 FQNNGV, per germline. The CDR3 runs 12 residues. The CDR3 loop is CASSPPWSWQYF. CDR3 nucleotide sequence: TGTGCCAGCAGCCCCCCCTGGTCTTGGCAGTATTTT.

This clonotype was observed a handful of times. This sequence joins TRBV11-2 and TRBJ2-5, with 11 bases that match TRBD2. V lost 5 bases, J lost 5 bases, and 16 bases stayed unmatched. Germline V CDR1 and CDR2: SGHAT, FQNNGV. CDR3 length equals 18 residues. The CDR3 coding sequence is TGTGCCAGCAGCCGGGGAACACTTAGCGGGGGGGCCGAGGAGACCCAGTACTTC. Protein sequence: CASSRGTLSGGAEETQYF.

The rearrangement links TRBV7-9 to TRBJ1-1, with D perhaps matching TRBD1 (5 bases). CDR3 length equals 14 residues. Looked up from germline, CDR1 is SEHNR and CDR2 is FQNEAQ (reference sequence). Trimming pared 3 bases from V and 0 bases from J, leaving 8 bases between. The CDR3 sequence is CASSFGGVNTEAFF. In nucleotides, the CDR3 is TGTGCCAGCAGCTTTGGGGGAGTGAACACTGAAGCTTTCTTT.

The chain is built from TRBV19 and TRBJ2-1, with no clear D. CDR3 length: 14 residues. Germline CDR1 is LNHDA and CDR2 is SQIVND (reference sequence). The germline V and J ends were trimmed by 7 bases and 3 bases, with 13 bases remaining between them. DNA of the CDR3: TGTGCCAGTATTTCCACAGAAGACTACAATGAGCAGTTCTTC. This encodes CASISTEDYNEQFF.

This clonotype was counted a few times. The rearrangement joins TRBV25-1 to TRBJ2-7, with D hard to call. V was trimmed by 4 bases and J by 2 bases, leaving 15 bases between them. This CDR3 spans 15 amino acids. The germline CDR1 and CDR2 sequences are MGHDK and SYGVNS. The DNA of the CDR3 is TGTGCCAGCAGTGGAGCTTTAGGTCTCCCCTACGAGCAGTACTTC. Protein product: CASSGALGLPYEQYF.

Ten or more counts support this clonotype. This chain links TRBV3-1 with TRBJ2-7, with 10 bases lining up with TRBD2. This CDR3 region has 15 residues. CDR1 is LGHDT, CDR2 YNNKEL, per germline (reference sequence). The V and J ends lost 1 base and 0 bases, in that order; junction bases with no gene match: 0. The CDR3 here is CASSQGLAGSYEQYF. The CDR3 DNA follows: TGTGCCAGCAGCCAAGGACTAGCGGGCTCCTACGAGCAGTACTTC.

The rearrangement links TRBV6-6 to TRBJ2-4; TRBD1 matches at 9 bases. Germline CDR1 MNHNY, CDR2 SVGAGI (reference sequence). The CDR3 runs 13 residues. With V trimmed by 6 bases and J by 7 bases, 4 bases remained unmatched. The CDR3 DNA reads as TGTGCCAGCAGCATGGGGACAGGGAACATTCAGTACTTC. This sequence encodes CASSMGTGNIQYF.

The chain employs TRBV5-8 and TRBJ2-3; 9 bases agree with TRBD2. CDR3 length: 14 residues. V dropped 5 bases and J dropped 4; count of bases not matched to a gene: 5. Germline CDR1 and CDR2: SGHTS and YDEGEE. CDR3 in DNA: TGTGCCAGCAGTCGCGGGAGGGCCCCAGATACGCAGTATTTT. It codes for CASSRGRAPDTQYF.

V usage is TRBV20-1 and J usage is TRBJ2-1, with 10 nucleotides matching TRBD2. V dropped 5 bases and J dropped 6; count of bases not matched to a gene: 4. This CDR3 has 13 amino acids. In germline, CDR1 is DFQATT, CDR2 SNEGSKA (reference sequence). DNA for the CDR3: TGCAGTGCTCAACTAGCGGGACCCAATGAGCAGTTCTTC. Amino acid sequence: CSAQLAGPNEQFF.

The chain carries TRBV20-1 and TRBJ2-4; D ambiguous. The CDR3 has 12 amino acids. Germline values: CDR1 DFQATT, CDR2 SNEGSKA (reference sequence). V lost 6 bases and J lost 9, with 15 bases in between. CDR3 amino acids: CSAHYEGSIQYF. The CDR3, as DNA: TGCAGTGCCCACTACGAAGGTAGCATTCAGTACTTC.

This clonotype was observed a handful of times. V gene TRBV10-3 combines with J gene TRBJ2-7, with D uncertain. The CDR3 consists of 14 residues. The V gene lost 6 bases and the J gene lost 1 base, with 13 bases spanning the gap. The germline CDR1 and CDR2 sequences are ENHRY and SYGVKD. CDR3 coding DNA: TGTGCCATCAGCCCCCCAGTCTCGTCCTACGAGCAGTACTTC. This translates into CAISPPVSSYEQYF.

This clonotype has a handful of counts. The CDR3 DNA follows: TGCGCCAGCAGCCAAGATGGGGCTAGCTTGGAGACCCAGTACTTC. This encodes CASSQDGASLETQYF. This rearrangement joins TRBV4-1 to TRBJ2-5; perhaps D is TRBD1 or TRBD2 (5 bases each). This CDR3 spans 15 amino acids. Germline V gene sequence: CDR1 MGHRA, CDR2 YSYEKL. The V end was cut by 0 bases, the J end by 5 bases, with 13 bases between.

There are a few counts of this clonotype. As DNA, the CDR3 is TGTGCCAGCACACTGGGGCTAGCGGACTACAATGAGCAGTTCTTC. It encodes CASTLGLADYNEQFF. The genes are TRBV5-5 and TRBJ2-1; 7 nucleotides agree with TRBD2. Trimming at V came to 6 bases and at J to 3 bases, leaving 9 bases not matched to a gene. Germline V CDR1 and CDR2: SGHKS, YYEKEE (reference sequence). The CDR3 contains 15 residues.

This sequence joins TRBV18 and TRBJ2-7; D call uncertain. Trimming stripped 3 bases from V and 2 bases from J, with 8 bases between. This CDR3 is 13 amino acids long. Germline CDR1 is KGHSH and CDR2 is LQKENI. The CDR3 coding sequence is TGTGCCAGCTCACCTAGGACCACCTACGAGCAGTACTTC. Translating gives CASSPRTTYEQYF.

The chain links TRBV2 to TRBJ2-5, with TRBD2 matching over 13 bases. This CDR3 contains 12 residues. Trimming took 8 bases from V and 9 from J; bases not matched to a gene: 3. CDR1 is SNHLY, CDR2 FYNNEI, per germline. Here the CDR3 reads CASGTSGKAQYF. CDR3 nucleotide sequence: TGTGCCAGCGGGACTAGCGGGAAGGCCCAGTACTTC.

This clonotype was observed a few times. The J gene is TRBJ2-1, the V gene TRBV7-8, with 11 bases matching TRBD2. This CDR3 has 18 amino acids. In germline, CDR1 is SGHVS, CDR2 FQNEAQ. The trim removed 3 bases at V and 0 bases at J, leaving 7 bases unmatched. The CDR3 nucleotides are TGTGCCAGCAGCTTGCGGACTAGCGGGTCTATCTCCTACAATGAGCAGTTCTTC. Translating gives CASSLRTSGSISYNEQFF.

V usage is TRBV7-9 and J usage is TRBJ2-1; tentatively, D is TRBD1 (6 bases). Germline CDR1 reads SEHNR; CDR2 reads FQNEAQ (reference sequence). This CDR3 is built from 16 residues. V lost 2 bases to trimming and J lost 1 base, with 12 bases between them. CDR3 in amino acids: CASSLLRGGSYNEQFF. In nucleotides, the CDR3 is TGTGCCAGCAGCTTACTACGAGGGGGTTCCTACAATGAGCAGTTCTTC.

This sequence joins TRBV7-9 and TRBJ1-6; the D is unclear. This CDR3 has 13 amino acids. V lost 2 bases and J 8 bases, leaving 7 bases between the germline ends. Per germline, CDR1 SEHNR and CDR2 FQNEAQ (reference sequence). DNA for the CDR3: TGTGCCAGCAGCTTACTCGCGGATTCACCCCTCCACTTT. It translates to CASSLLADSPLHF.

The chain links TRBV30 to TRBJ2-1; 10 bases map to TRBD2. Unmatched junction bases numbered 6, after V lost 4 bases and J lost 3 bases. Germline CDR1 reads GTSNPN; CDR2 reads SVGIG (reference sequence). The CDR3 extends over 15 amino acids. The DNA of the CDR3 is TGTGCCTGGAAAAAGCCTAGCGGGAGCTACAATGAGCAGTTCTTC. Translation: CAWKKPSGSYNEQFF.

This clonotype was counted many times. The chain is built from TRBV3-1 and TRBJ2-1; tentative D call: TRBD1 (5 bases). With 1 base removed from V and 16 bases from J, the gap between germline ends came to 14 bases. There are 12 residues in the CDR3. Germline V gives CDR1 LGHDT, CDR2 YNNKEL (reference sequence). CDR3 nucleotides: TGTGCCAGCAGCCAAGGGAGAAAAGGGGTATTCTTC. As protein: CASSQGRKGVFF.

This rearrangement joins TRBV10-3 to TRBJ2-3; 7 bases are a match to TRBD2. The germline V gene encodes CDR1 ENHRY and CDR2 SYGVKD. The J segment lost 3 bases and the V segment lost 11 bases, leaving 11 bases of the junction unmatched. The CDR3 has 14 amino acids. The CDR3 coding sequence is TGTGCCGCCAGTTTGGGGGGGTTAACAGATACGCAGTATTTT. Translated, it gives CAASLGGLTDTQYF.

In this sample, this clonotype turned up a few times. The chain uses TRBV18 and TRBJ2-3; D unclear. Germline-derived CDR1 and CDR2 are KGHSH and LQKENI. Between the trimmed V and J ends, which lost 1 base and 7 bases, there was a span of 6 bases. The CDR3 consists of 12 residues. Here the CDR3 reads CASSPRSNTQYF. CDR3 DNA: TGTGCCAGCTCACCACGGAGCAATACGCAGTATTTT. Using reference TRBV18 and TRBJ2-3 for the parts outside the CDR3, the full variable domain is NAGVMQNPRHLVRRRGQEARLRCSPMKGHSHVYWYRQLPEEGLKFMVYLQKENIIDESGMPKERFSAEFPKEGPSILRIQQVVRGDSAAYFCASSPRSNTQYFGPGTRLTVL.

The chain uses TRBV27 and TRBJ2-2; D ambiguous. In germline, CDR1 is MNHEY, CDR2 SMNVEV (reference sequence). The CDR3 sequence is 15 residues long. V lost 2 bases to trimming and J lost 1 base, with 8 bases between them. The CDR3, as DNA: TGTGCCAGCAGTTTAACCCAGAAGAACACCGGGGAGCTGTTTTTT. Protein sequence: CASSLTQKNTGELFF.

This clonotype was detected ten times or more. The chain combines TRBV12-3 or TRBV12-4 with TRBJ2-3; 8 nucleotides agree with TRBD2. The V segment lost 3 bases and the J segment 2 bases; nucleotides outside the gene matches: 4. This CDR3 has 15 residues. This CDR3 is CASSFGGGNTDTQYF. CDR3 bases: TGTGCCAGCAGTTTCGGCGGGGGGAACACAGATACGCAGTATTTT.

The V gene is TRBV18, the J gene TRBJ2-5, with 9 positions matching TRBD2. The CDR3 length is 17 residues. CDR1 and CDR2 from the germline V gene are KGHSH and LQKENI. Trimming took 4 bases from V and 2 from J; bases not matched to a gene: 11. The CDR3 loop reads CASSRLAVSNIQETQYF. Here the CDR3 DNA reads TGTGCCAGCTCACGACTAGCGGTGTCCAACATTCAAGAGACCCAGTACTTC.